The T cell receptor beta chain described here comes from a study of identical twins (TCRdb year 2016). About the study as a whole: TCR alpha and beta repertoires from monozygotic twins, unrelated adults of various ages and cord blood were deep-sequenced to test whether fetal clonotypes persist. To rule out contamination, the twin experiments were replicated at different times with different library preparation protocols. Points the paper makes about the study in general: In beta out-of-frame sequences, excess twin sharing was weaker, because having fewer shared sequences lowered the signal-to-noise ratio. Because the same donors could not be followed over many years, the conclusions depended on cross-sectional statistical analysis. Compared with coincidental sharing between unrelated individuals, out-of-frame TCR alpha sequences shared between twins showed an excess of sequences with low generation probability. In monozygotic twins, recombination models systematically underestimated out-of-frame TCR alpha sharing, but the models matched the sharing seen between unrelated individuals. Invariant T cells such as MAIT and iNKT could partly confound zero-insertion analyses, although diverse VJ usage argued against such confounding for most clonotypes. Abundant cord blood beta clonotypes had fewer insertions, young adult naive repertoires showed a similar but weaker trend, and memory repertoires showed no such trend.

Receptor libraries were prepared by 5' RACE. The sequencer was an Illumina HiSeq 2000. Template switching added a universal primer binding site, and the final cDNA carried a unique molecular identifier that allowed TCR cDNA molecules to be counted accurately. Specific primers in the conserved constant-segment region were used to synthesize first-strand cDNA for the TCR alpha and beta chains. Each cDNA library was double barcoded, with a SMART-Mk sample barcode plus Illumina barcodes, to control for contamination. Two successive PCR steps introduced TruSeq adapter sequences along with Illumina sample barcodes. TCR alpha and beta cDNA libraries were sequenced on the Illumina HiSeq platform with custom primers. On the authors' methods: MiGEC processed the raw reads to extract unique molecular identifiers, while MiXCR was used to determine the CDR3 positions. Recombination models were inferred per individual with the repgenHMM and IGoR tools using an EM algorithm. Shared clonotype analysis was performed with the tcR package in R, normalizing sharing by the product of cloneset sizes. To study raw recombination without the effects of thymic and clonal selection, out-of-frame nonproductive sequences were analyzed. The public reads were run again by TCRdb, first through fastp at Q25 and then through MiXCR, and only productive beta chains were kept. CDR3 protein duplicates are merged, each entry listing the most common genes and DNA. These V and J calls rely on TCRdb rather than the paper's analysis. This sample has roughly 1.6 million distinct CDR3 sequences in its table, and 32% of those were observed once. The ten largest clonotypes hold about 0.25% of the sample.

Every donor in the study was a healthy Caucasian. As regards this clonotype: Which antigen it targets is not known. No much larger clone exists at a distance of one base, and base qualities are not known.

Taken from cysteine to phenylalanine, the CDR3 has 14 residues. Only the CDR3 part of the read is kept: 42 bases, read in frame from the first base. V drops 5 bases and J drops 6 bases, leaving 14 bases in between. Based on the germline V gene, the CDR1 and CDR2 sequences are SGHVS and FNYEAQ. The chain employs TRBV7-6 and TRBJ2-1; the D gene is possibly TRBD1, with 7 bases matching. This TCR was sampled from a newborn girl in good health. The sequencing input was cord blood. Here the CDR3 is given as CASSPRQGGNEQFF. The nucleotides read TGTGCCAGCAGCCCAAGACAGGGAGGCAATGAGCAGTTCTTC. Reference TRBV7-6 and TRBJ2-1 genes cover what lies past the CDR3, so the full variable domain is GAGVSQSPRYKVTKRGQDVALRCDPISGHVSLYWYRQALGQGPEFLTYFNYEAQQDKSGLPNDRFSAERPEGSISTLTIQRTEQRDSAMYRCASSPRQGGNEQFFGPGTRLTVL.